One T cell receptor beta chain is described in this entry. This sample is drawn from a study of tumor-infiltrating lymphocytes in primary liver carcinoma. In the study overall: Tumor lesions were T1-T3 N0M0 and spanned about 4 to 11 cm.

V shed 4 bases and J shed 3 bases, with 16 bases lying between them. CDR1 and CDR2 from the germline V gene are SGHKS and YYEKEE (reference sequence). CDR3 size: 15 residues. Co-extraction of both nucleic acids (RNA and DNA) used roughly 19-33 mg of unsorted bulk tissue. Each participant had primary liver carcinoma, and surgical resection was the treatment. The investigators made TCR beta cDNA from roughly 0.45 ug total RNA, using a constant-region primer. For TCR beta, libraries were produced by three nested multiplex PCR rounds using slightly modified ARM-PCR. Amplification in the first two PCR rounds was performed using TRBV1-TRBV30 forward primers and a C-beta reverse primer for roughly 10 cycles each. TCRdb fed the multiplex PCR reads into MiXCR, producing one record per CDR3 protein. Among around 35,000 distinct CDR3 sequences listed, 75% were seen once.

Sample: tumor-adjacent normal liver tissue. This clonotype originated in a man between 35 and 55 years old with primary liver carcinoma and hepatitis B virus infection. V is TRBV5-5 and J is TRBJ1-1; D gene ambiguous. The CDR3 sequence is CASSHEGELYTEAFF. As DNA, the CDR3 is TGTGCCAGCAGCCATGAAGGTGAGTTGTACACTGAAGCTTTCTTT.